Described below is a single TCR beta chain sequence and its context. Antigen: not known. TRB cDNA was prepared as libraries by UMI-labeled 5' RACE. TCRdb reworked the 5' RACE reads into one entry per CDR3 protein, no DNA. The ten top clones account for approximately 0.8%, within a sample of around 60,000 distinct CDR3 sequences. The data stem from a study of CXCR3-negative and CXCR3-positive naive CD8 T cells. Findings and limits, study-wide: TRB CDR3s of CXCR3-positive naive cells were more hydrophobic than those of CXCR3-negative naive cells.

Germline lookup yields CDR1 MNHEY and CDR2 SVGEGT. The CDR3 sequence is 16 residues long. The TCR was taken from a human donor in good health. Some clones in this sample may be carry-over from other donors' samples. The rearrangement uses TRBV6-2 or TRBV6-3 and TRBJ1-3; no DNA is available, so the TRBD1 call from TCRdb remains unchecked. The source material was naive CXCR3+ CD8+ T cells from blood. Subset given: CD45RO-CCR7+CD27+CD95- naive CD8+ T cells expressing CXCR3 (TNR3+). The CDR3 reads CASSYSRQDSGNTIYF.